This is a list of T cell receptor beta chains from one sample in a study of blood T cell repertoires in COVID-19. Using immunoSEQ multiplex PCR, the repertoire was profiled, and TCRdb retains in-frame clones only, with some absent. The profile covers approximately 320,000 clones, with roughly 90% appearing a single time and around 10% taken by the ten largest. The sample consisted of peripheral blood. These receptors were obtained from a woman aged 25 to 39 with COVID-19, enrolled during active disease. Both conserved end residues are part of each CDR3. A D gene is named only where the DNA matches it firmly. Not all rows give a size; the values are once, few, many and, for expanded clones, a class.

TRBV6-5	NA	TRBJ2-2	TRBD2	TGTGCCAGCGAGCGGGGGAGACCGAACACCGGGGAGCTGTTTTTT	CASERGRPNTGELFF
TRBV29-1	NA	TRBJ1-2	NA	TGCAGCGTTGCCAGGGGAAGCTATGGCTACACCTTC	CSVARGSYGYTF
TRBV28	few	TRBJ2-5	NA	TGTGCCAGCAGTTTATTAGTTGGGGCGCGATACCAAGAGACCCAGTACTTC	CASSLLVGARYQETQYF
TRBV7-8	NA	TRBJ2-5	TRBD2	TGTGCCAGCAGCTTAGTAGGGACTAGCGGGGAGACCCAGTACTTC	CASSLVGTSGETQYF
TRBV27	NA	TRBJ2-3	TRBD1	TGTGCCAGCAGTTTACGAGGGGGCGGCACAGATACGCAGTATTTT	CASSLRGGGTDTQYF
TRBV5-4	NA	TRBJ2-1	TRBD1	TGTGCCAGCAGCTGGTCACCAGGGGGCGCTCGGAATGAGCAGTTCTTC	CASSWSPGGARNEQFF
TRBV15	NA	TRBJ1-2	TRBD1	TGTGCCACCAGCAGGACCCGGGACAGGGGGTTCCGAATGGGCTACACCTTC	CATSRTRDRGFRMGYTF
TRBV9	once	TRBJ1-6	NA	TGTGCCAGCAGCCCGAGACACGGCCTTAATTCACCCCTCCACTTT	CASSPRHGLNSPLHF
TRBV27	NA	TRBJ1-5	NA	TGTGCCAGCAGTTTTACAGGGTCGAATCAGCCCCAGCATTTT	CASSFTGSNQPQHF
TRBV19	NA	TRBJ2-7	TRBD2	TGTGCCAGTAGTATAGATAGCGGGGGAAGTCTGAACGAGCAGTACTTC	CASSIDSGGSLNEQYF
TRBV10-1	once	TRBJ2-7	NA	TGCGCCAGCAGTGAGAATTTGAGGGCCTCCTACGAGCAGTACTTC	CASSENLRASYEQYF
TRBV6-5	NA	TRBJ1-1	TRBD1	TGTGCCAGCAGTATACAGGGGGACACTGAAGCTTTCTTT	CASSIQGDTEAFF
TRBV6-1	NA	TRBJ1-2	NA	TGTGCCAGCAGTGAATTAAGGGGAAACTATGGCTACACCTTC	CASSELRGNYGYTF
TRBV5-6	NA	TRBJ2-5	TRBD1	TGTGCCAGCAGCTTGGGACAGGGTTTCTCAGAGACCCAGTACTTC	CASSLGQGFSETQYF
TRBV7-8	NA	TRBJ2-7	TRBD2	TGTGCCAGCAGCTCCGTACTAGCGGTATCATCCTACGAGCAGTACTTC	CASSSVLAVSSYEQYF
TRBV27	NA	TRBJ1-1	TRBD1	TGTGCCAGCAGTGGGACAGGGGGCAGGAAGACTGAAGCTTTCTTT	CASSGTGGRKTEAFF
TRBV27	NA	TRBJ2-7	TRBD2	TGTGCCAGCAGTCGCGGACTAGCGGGGACTACAAACAGTTACGAGCAGTACTTC	CASSRGLAGTTNSYEQYF
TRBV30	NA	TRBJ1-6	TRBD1	TGTGCCTGGACGCAGGGGGCAGGGGATTCACCCCTCCACTTT	CAWTQGAGDSPLHF
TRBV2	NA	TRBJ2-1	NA	TGTGCCAGCATAATCCTCCGTGGGGGGTACAATGAGCAGTTCTTC	CASIILRGGYNEQFF
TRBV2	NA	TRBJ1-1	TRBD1	TGTGCCAGCAGAGAAACAGGGGGCGCCGGAACTGAAGCTTTCTTT	CASRETGGAGTEAFF
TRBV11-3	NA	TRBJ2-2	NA	TGTGCCAGCAAGCCTTCGAACACCGGGGAGCTGTTTTTT	CASKPSNTGELFF
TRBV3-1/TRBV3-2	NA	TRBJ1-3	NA	TGTGCCAGCAGCCCTCCACTGGGGAGAACTCCATCCTCCTCTGGAAACACCATATATTTT	CASSPPLGRTPSSSGNTIYF
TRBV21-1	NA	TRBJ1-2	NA	TGTGCCAGCAGCAAGGGGGGACGGCTAAACTATGGCTACACCTTC	CASSKGGRLNYGYTF
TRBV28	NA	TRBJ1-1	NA	TGTGCCAGCAGTTTCAATACAGGCAGGAGCACTGAAGCTTTCTTT	CASSFNTGRSTEAFF
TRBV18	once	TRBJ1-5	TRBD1	TGTGCCAGCTCACCACGGAAGGGGGCTGATCAGCCCCAGCATTTT	CASSPRKGADQPQHF
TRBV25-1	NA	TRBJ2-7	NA	TGTGCCAGCAGTGACTTCGGCTACGAGCAGTACTTC	CASSDFGYEQYF
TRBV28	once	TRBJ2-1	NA	TGTGCCAGCAGTACACCCAGGGGTTCTGAGCAGTTCTTC	CASSTPRGSEQFF
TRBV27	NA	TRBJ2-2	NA	TGTGCCAGCAGTTCGCGATCCCCCCGGGGCACCGGGGAGCTGTTTTTT	CASSSRSPRGTGELFF
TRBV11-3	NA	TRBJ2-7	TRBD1	TGTGCCAGCAGCCCGGGACAGGGGGCTTACGAGCAGTACTTC	CASSPGQGAYEQYF
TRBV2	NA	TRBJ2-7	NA	TGTGCCAGTACAGGGTGGATCGTCCACGAGCAGTACTTC	CASTGWIVHEQYF
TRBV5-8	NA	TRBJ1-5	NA	TGTGCCAGCAGCTTGGGCGGATATCAGCCCCAGCATTTT	CASSLGGYQPQHF
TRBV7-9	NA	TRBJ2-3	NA	TGTGCTAGCCAGAGGGAAGATACGCAGTATTTT	CASQREDTQYF
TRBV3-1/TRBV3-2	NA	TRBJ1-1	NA	TGTGCCAGCAGCCCCTCGGACACTGAAGCTTTCTTT	CASSPSDTEAFF
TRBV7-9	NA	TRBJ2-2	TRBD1	TGTGCCAGCAGCTACACCGGGACAGGGGGCTTTAACACCGGGGAGCTGTTTTTT	CASSYTGTGGFNTGELFF
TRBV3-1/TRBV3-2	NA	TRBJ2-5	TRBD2	TGTGCCAGCAGTCAACTTGTCGGGGGGGCGTACCAAGAGACCCAGTACTTC	CASSQLVGGAYQETQYF
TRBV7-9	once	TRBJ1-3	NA	TGTGCCAGCAGCCAGTCGGGATCTGGAAACACCATATATTTT	CASSQSGSGNTIYF
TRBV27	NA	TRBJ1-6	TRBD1	TGTGCCAGCAGGACAGGGGTTTCCTATAATTCACCCCTCCACTTT	CASRTGVSYNSPLHF
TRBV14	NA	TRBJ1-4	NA	TGTGCCAGCAGCCAAGAGAGCGCAGACGGCCAAGGACTGTTTTTT	CASSQESADGQGLFF
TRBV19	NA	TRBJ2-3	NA	TGTGCCAGTAGTAACGGGGATTATACAGATACGCAGTATTTT	CASSNGDYTDTQYF
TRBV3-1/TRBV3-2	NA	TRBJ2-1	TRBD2	TGTGCCAGCAGCCGCGGACTAGCGGGGGAGGGTGGGCAGTTCTTC	CASSRGLAGEGGQFF
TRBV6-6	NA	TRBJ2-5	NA	TGTGCCAGCAGTTTGGCCCAGGGCAGGGAGACCCAGTACTTC	CASSLAQGRETQYF
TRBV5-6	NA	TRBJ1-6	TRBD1	TGTGCCAGCAGCTTGGAGGGACAGGGGGTTTCACCCCTCCACTTT	CASSLEGQGVSPLHF
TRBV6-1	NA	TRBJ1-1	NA	TGTGCCAGCAGTGAACTTTGGAACACTGAAGCTTTCTTT	CASSELWNTEAFF
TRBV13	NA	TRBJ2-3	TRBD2	TGTGCCAGCAGCTGGGGGATCCCGGGACTAGCGGACCGAAGCACAGATACGCAGTATTTT	CASSWGIPGLADRSTDTQYF
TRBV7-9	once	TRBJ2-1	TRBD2	TGTGCCAGCAGCGCCGGACTAGCGGGGCCTACCAATGAGCAGTTCTTC	CASSAGLAGPTNEQFF
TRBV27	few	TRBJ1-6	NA	TGTGCCAGCAGTTTGAGCGGATATAATTCACCCCTCCACTTT	CASSLSGYNSPLHF
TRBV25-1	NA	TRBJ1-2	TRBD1	TGTGCCAGCAGTGAACATAGGACAGGGTCTGGCTACACCTTC	CASSEHRTGSGYTF
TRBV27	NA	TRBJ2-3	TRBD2	TGTGCCAGCAGTTCCGGGGTAGCGGGGCCTCTCACTTATACGCAGTATTTT	CASSSGVAGPLTYTQYF
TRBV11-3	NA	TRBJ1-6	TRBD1	TGTGCCAGTAGGAGACAGGGGAATTCACCCCTCCACTTT	CASRRQGNSPLHF
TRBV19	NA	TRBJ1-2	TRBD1	TGTGCCAGTAGTATAGATCTTGGAGGGGGCGGTGGCTACACCTTC	CASSIDLGGGGGYTF
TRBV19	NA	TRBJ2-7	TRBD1	TGTGCCAGTAGTATTCCGGGACAGGGTAATCCGTACGAGCAGTACTTC	CASSIPGQGNPYEQYF
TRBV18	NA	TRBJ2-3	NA	TGTGCCAGCTCACCCTCCCAGACAGATACGCAGTATTTT	CASSPSQTDTQYF
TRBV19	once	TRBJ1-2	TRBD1	TGTGCCAGTCCCCCTAGGGACAGTTTTAACTATGGCTACACCTTC	CASPPRDSFNYGYTF
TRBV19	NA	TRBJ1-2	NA	TGTGCCAGCAAACAGACAGGACCCCTCTTGGGTGGCTACACCTTC	CASKQTGPLLGGYTF
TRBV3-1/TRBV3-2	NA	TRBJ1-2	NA	TGTGCCAGCAGCCTTAACAGCTATGGCTACACCTTC	CASSLNSYGYTF
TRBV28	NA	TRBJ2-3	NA	TGTGCCAGCAGGCCCTCGGGCTGGGGCGCCCCAGATACGCAGTATTTT	CASRPSGWGAPDTQYF
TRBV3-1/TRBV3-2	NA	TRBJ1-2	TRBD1	TGTGCCAGCAGCCAGATAGGGACAGCCCGCGGCTACACCTTC	CASSQIGTARGYTF
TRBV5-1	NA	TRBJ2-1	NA	TGCGCCAGCAGCTCCCAGTGGAATGAGCAGTTCTTC	CASSSQWNEQFF
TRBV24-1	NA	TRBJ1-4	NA	TGTGCCACCAGTGACCAAGAAAAACTGTTTTTT	CATSDQEKLFF